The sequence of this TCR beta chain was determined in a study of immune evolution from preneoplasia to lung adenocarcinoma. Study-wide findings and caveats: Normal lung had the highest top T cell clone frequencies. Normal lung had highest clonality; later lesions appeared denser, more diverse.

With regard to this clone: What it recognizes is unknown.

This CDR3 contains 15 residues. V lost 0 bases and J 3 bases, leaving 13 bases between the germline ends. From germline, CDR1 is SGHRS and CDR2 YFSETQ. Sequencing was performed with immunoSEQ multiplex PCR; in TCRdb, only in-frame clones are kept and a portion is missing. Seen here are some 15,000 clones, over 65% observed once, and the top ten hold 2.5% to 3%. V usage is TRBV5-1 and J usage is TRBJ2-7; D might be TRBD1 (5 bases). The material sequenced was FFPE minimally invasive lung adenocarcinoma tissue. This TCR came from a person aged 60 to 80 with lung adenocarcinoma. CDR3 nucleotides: TGCGCCAGCAGCTTGGGGGCAGGGTATGACTACGAGCAGTACTTC. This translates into CASSLGAGYDYEQYF. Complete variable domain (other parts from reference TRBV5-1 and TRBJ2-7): KAGVTQTPRYLIKTRGQQVTLSCSPISGHRSVSWYQQTPGQGLQFLFEYFSETQRNKGNFPGRFSGRQFSNSRSEMNVSTLELGDSALYLCASSLGAGYDYEQYFGPGTRLTVT.